These T cell receptor beta chains were read from a single sample in a study of monozygotic twins with inflammatory bowel disease. From the 5' RACE reads, TCRdb lists one entry per CDR3 protein and no DNA. The listing contains under 200,000 distinct CDR3 sequences. Sequenced: blood. These receptors originate from a human donor with ulcerative colitis or Crohn's disease, or a healthy co-twin of an affected twin (not recorded which). Each CDR3 is given with its conserved first and last residue. Clone size appears in some rows only: once, few, many, or a class for an expanded clone.

j_call | v_call | clone_size | cdr3_aa
TRBJ2-1 | TRBV12-3/TRBV12-4 | - | CASSLTGRNNEQFF
TRBJ2-7 | TRBV7-2 | - | CASSLAGGDSYEQYF
TRBJ1-4 | TRBV5-6 | - | CASRVQGGGEKLFF
TRBJ2-7 | TRBV7-2 | - | CASSNGAGVMYEQYF
TRBJ1-2 | TRBV27 | - | CASSPRGVEYSFRGYTF
TRBJ2-1 | TRBV9 | large | CASSATSGGAYNEQFF
TRBJ1-1 | TRBV19 | - | CASSIGLGLNTEAFF
TRBJ2-6 | TRBV12-3/TRBV12-4 | - | CASTFDAGGANVLTF
TRBJ1-2 | TRBV19 | - | CASSTLDRIYGYTF
TRBJ2-1 | TRBV28 | - | CASRAASGRYNEQFF
TRBJ1-2 | TRBV2 | - | CASSEYGGGYTF
TRBJ1-2 | TRBV5-5 | - | CASSLVSVGGYGYTF
TRBJ2-7 | TRBV6-5 | - | CASRSTRNEQYF
TRBJ2-2 | TRBV11-3 | - | CASSPGTGSTGELFF